This entry lists 32 T cell receptor beta chains sequenced from one sample in a study of OX40 agonist ivuxolimab in advanced cancers. The protocol was immunoSEQ multiplex PCR, while the TCRdb copy is restricted to in-frame clones and leaves out a portion. The table shows 9,500 to 13,000 clones, with 80% to 85% occurring only once. The input for sequencing was CD4+ or CD8+ T cells sorted from blood, taken in a trial of the OX40 agonist ivuxolimab. Every receptor here comes from an adult with an advanced solid tumor such as melanoma, head and neck, liver or kidney cancer.

This clone is a singleton in its sample. This chain connects TRBV7-6 to TRBJ1-2; a weak D match, TRBD1 (6 bases). Trimming left V 3 bases short and J 6 bases short, with 17 bases between. The CDR3 runs 15 residues. The V gene's germline CDR1 is SGHVS and CDR2 FNYEAQ. The CDR3 sequence: CASSFGEGGSNGYTF. In nucleotides, the CDR3 is TGTGCCAGCAGCTTCGGAGAGGGGGGATCAAATGGCTACACCTTC.

The rearrangement uses TRBV11-3 and TRBJ2-5, with D perhaps matching TRBD1 (5 bases). Germline V gives CDR1 SGHNT, CDR2 YENEEA. Trimming shortened V by 5 bases and J by 2 bases, and 9 bases separated the two germline ends. This CDR3 is built from 13 residues. The CDR3 DNA is TGTGCCAGCAGCCACAGACAGCAAGAGACCCAGTACTTC. This codes for CASSHRQQETQYF. The full variable domain, its missing parts supplied by reference TRBV11-3 and TRBJ2-5, is EAGVVQSPRYKIIEKKQPVAFWCNPISGHNTLYWYLQNLGQGPELLIRYENEEAVDDSQLPKDRFSAERLKGVDSTLKIQPAELGDSAVYLCASSHRQQETQYFGPGTRLLVL.

The chain has TRBV4-1 and TRBJ2-1; D unclear. The V end lost 1 base, the J end lost 4 bases, and 14 bases lay between the germline ends. CDR3 length: 16 residues. The germline CDR1 and CDR2 sequences are MGHRA and YSYEKL. The CDR3 coding sequence is TGCGCCAGCAGCCAAGCTTCGGAAAATTGGTACAATGAGCAGTTCTTC. This codes for CASSQASENWYNEQFF.

The V gene is TRBV6-4, the J gene TRBJ2-7; D not certain. Trimming stripped 8 bases from V and 2 bases from J, with 7 bases between. From germline, CDR1 is MRHNA and CDR2 SNTAGT. The CDR3 is made up of 11 amino acids. The CDR3 region is CASVRPYEQYF. The CDR3 coding sequence is TGTGCCAGCGTTCGCCCCTACGAGCAGTACTTC.

The V call is TRBV7-9, the J call TRBJ2-7, with 9 positions matching TRBD1. Germline CDR1 is SEHNR and CDR2 is FQNEAQ (reference sequence). Losses at the gene ends were 4 bases for V and 5 bases for J; bases not matched to a gene: 3. The CDR3 length is 13 residues. The CDR3 DNA sequence: TGTGCCAGCAGCTCACAGGGGGCGGACGAGCAGTACTTC. As protein: CASSSQGADEQYF.

This sequence joins TRBV12-5 and TRBJ2-1; possibly TRBD2 for D (5 bases). Deletions cut 1 base from V and 3 bases from J, with 13 bases between. Germline V gene sequence: CDR1 LGHNT, CDR2 FRNRAP. The CDR3 extends over 16 amino acids. The CDR3 sequence: CASGLGGSGLYNEQFF. The CDR3 DNA reads as TGTGCTAGTGGTTTGGGTGGGAGCGGACTCTACAATGAGCAGTTCTTC.

The genes are TRBV5-4 and TRBJ1-1; a possible D gene is TRBD1 (5 bases). Trimming left V 0 bases short and J 8 bases short, with 20 bases between. The CDR3 runs to 16 residues. Germline V gene data show CDR1 as SGHNT and CDR2 as YYREEE (reference sequence). Written as DNA, the CDR3 is TGTGCCAGCAGCTTGGTGAGACCAGGGCCAAGGGTCGAAGCTTTCTTT. Translation gives CASSLVRPGPRVEAFF.

J is TRBJ2-7 and V is TRBV11-2; D perhaps matches TRBD2 (5 bases). Trimming removed 5 bases from V and 4 bases from J, with 21 bases in between. This CDR3 is built from 16 residues. Per germline, CDR1 SGHAT and CDR2 FQNNGV. Here the CDR3 DNA reads TGTGCCAGCAGCGAATATGAGGGCCTTTCCACTTACGAGCAGTACTTC. It specifies CASSEYEGLSTYEQYF.

The genes are TRBV4-1 and TRBJ2-3; 10 nucleotides line up with TRBD1. The CDR3 spans 19 residues. With 0 bases clipped from V and 2 bases from J, the junction kept 11 bases outside the gene matches. From germline, CDR1 is MGHRA and CDR2 YSYEKL. DNA of the CDR3: TGCGCCAGCAGCCAAGAGTTATCGGGACAGGGGTACTTCACAGATACGCAGTATTTT. Protein: CASSQELSGQGYFTDTQYF.

The chain carries TRBV4-1 and TRBJ1-2, with 9 bases aligning to TRBD1. Trimming cost V 4 bases and J 8 bases; bases outside gene matches: 8. This CDR3 has 14 amino acids. Per germline, CDR1 MGHRA and CDR2 YSYEKL. For the CDR3, the DNA is TGCGCCAGCAGCCTTAACAGGGGGCGCGGAGGCTACACCTTC. Translation: CASSLNRGRGGYTF.

The gene calls are TRBV6-1 and TRBJ1-5, with D unresolved. V was clipped by 7 bases and J by 8 bases, with 15 bases between them. Germline-derived CDR1 and CDR2 are MNHNS and SASEGT. The CDR3 contains 13 residues. The CDR3 bases are TGTGCCAGCACCTTTATGCCGGAAGAGCCCCAGCATTTT. This translates into CASTFMPEEPQHF.

The chain is built from TRBV12-5 and TRBJ2-6; possible D gene TRBD1, 5 bases. This CDR3 spans 17 amino acids. Per the germline V gene, CDR1 is LGHNT and CDR2 is FRNRAP. Trimming took off 5 bases at V and 5 bases at J, with 19 bases between the two ends. For the CDR3, the DNA is TGTGCTAGTGGTAGAACATCAGGACAAAGTCGGGCCAACGTCCTGACTTTC. Amino acids: CASGRTSGQSRANVLTF.

V gene TRBV10-2 combines with J gene TRBJ2-1; maybe TRBD2 (6 bases). Trimming left V 6 bases short and J 8 bases short, with 17 bases between. The V gene's germline CDR1 is WSHSY and CDR2 SAAADI. CDR3 length: 14 residues. In DNA form, the CDR3 reads TGCGCCAGCAGCCCAGCGGGCCTACCCCATGAGCAGTTCTTC. The encoded protein is CASSPAGLPHEQFF.

The rearrangement uses TRBV9 and TRBJ2-5; tentatively, D is TRBD2 (5 bases). Germline V gene lookup returns CDR1 SGDLS and CDR2 YYNGEE. Trimming took 0 bases from V and 4 from J, leaving 16 bases between them. The CDR3 has 16 amino acids. The CDR3 reads CASSVEGGPRLETQYF. CDR3 coding DNA: TGTGCCAGCAGCGTAGAGGGCGGGCCGAGGTTAGAGACCCAGTACTTC.

The chain has TRBV11-3 and TRBJ2-2; perhaps TRBD1 as D (5 bases). CDR3 length: 12 amino acids. Between the trimmed V and J ends, which lost 7 bases and 3 bases, there was a span of 6 bases. CDR1 and CDR2 from the germline V gene are SGHNT and YENEEA. CDR3 residues: CASTGHTGELFF. As DNA, the CDR3 is TGTGCCAGCACAGGGCACACCGGGGAGCTGTTTTTT.

This chain uses TRBV7-3 with TRBJ2-7; 10 bases agree with TRBD2. The CDR3 length is 14 residues. The germline V gene has CDR1 SGHTA and CDR2 FQGTGA. Germline trimming cut 5 bases from V and 4 bases from J; bases unmatched to any gene: 5. The DNA of the CDR3 is TGTGCCAGCAGCCCCGAAGCGGGAGGGTACGAGCAGTACTTC. This codes for CASSPEAGGYEQYF.

The chain uses TRBV5-4 and TRBJ2-1, with a possible D match to TRBD2 (6 bases). Trimming removed 0 bases from V and 9 bases from J, with 10 bases in between. Germline assignment: CDR1 SGHNT and CDR2 YYREEE (reference sequence). The CDR3 runs 13 residues. The CDR3 sequence is CASSLDPGAEQFF. The CDR3 nucleotides are TGTGCCAGCAGCTTGGACCCGGGAGCTGAGCAGTTCTTC.

The V gene is TRBV28, the J gene TRBJ2-3; 13 positions agree with TRBD2. V was clipped by 5 bases and J by 6 bases; unmatched bases: 5. Germline V gene lookup returns CDR1 MDHEN and CDR2 SYDVKM. This CDR3 has 15 amino acids. The CDR3 spells CASSRTSGRGDTQYF. CDR3 coding DNA: TGTGCCAGCAGTAGGACTAGCGGGAGAGGCGATACGCAGTATTTT.

This clone has only one observation. This sequence joins TRBV5-6 and TRBJ2-3; TRBD1 agrees at 11 bases. Germline V gene data show CDR1 as SGHDT and CDR2 as YYEEEE. The CDR3 contains 13 residues. V gave up 3 bases and J gave up 6 bases; unmatched junction bases: 0. The CDR3 region has the DNA TGTGCCAGCAGCTGGGACAGGGGGGATACGCAGTATTTT. This gives the protein CASSWDRGDTQYF.

About this clone itself: The junction departs from germline at one end; a sequencing error may be responsible. The rearrangement uses TRBV27 and TRBJ2-7, with 10 bases matching TRBD2. The V gene's germline CDR1 is MNHEY and CDR2 SMNVEV (reference sequence). The length of the CDR3 is 15 residues. CDR3 residues: CASSFASGSSYGQYF. The CDR3 nucleotides read TGTGCCAGCAGTTTCGCTAGCGGGAGCTCCTACGGGCAGTACTTC.

The gene calls are TRBV27 and TRBJ2-7; TRBD2 matches 8 bases. Germline CDR1 MNHEY, CDR2 SMNVEV (reference sequence). V trimming: 3 bases; J trimming: 5 bases; junction bases outside the gene matches: 3. This CDR3 is 13 amino acids long. The CDR3 protein is CASSFLAGHEQYF. The CDR3 region has the DNA TGTGCCAGCAGTTTCCTAGCGGGTCACGAGCAGTACTTC.

The chain joins TRBV7-6 to TRBJ2-7, with a tentative D call TRBD1 (6 bases). Germline values: CDR1 SGHVS, CDR2 FNYEAQ. Trimming shortened V by 5 bases and J by 2 bases, and 7 bases separated the two germline ends. This CDR3 comprises 12 residues. This CDR3 is CASSGQTYEQYF. The CDR3 DNA is TGTGCCAGCAGCGGACAGACCTACGAGCAGTACTTC.

The J gene is TRBJ1-5, the V gene TRBV28, with D possibly matching TRBD1 (5 bases). Trimming removed 7 bases from V and 2 bases from J, with 6 bases in between. CDR1 and CDR2 from the germline V gene are MDHEN and SYDVKM. The length of the CDR3 is 12 residues. As DNA, the CDR3 is TGTGCCAGCACCAGGGGCAATCAGCCCCAGCATTTT. It encodes CASTRGNQPQHF.

This clone was counted between two and nine times. The gene calls are TRBV5-6 and TRBJ1-2, with no clear D. The CDR3 runs to 13 residues. Germline V gene sequence: CDR1 SGHDT, CDR2 YYEEEE. Trimming left V 1 base short and J 6 bases short, with 10 bases between. CDR3 DNA: TGTGCCAGCAGCTTGCGTCGAGGCGATGGCTACACCTTC. It codes for CASSLRRGDGYTF.

The chain couples TRBV27 to TRBJ1-4, with 12 positions matching TRBD1. Trimming at V came to 1 base and at J to 7 bases, leaving 7 bases not matched to a gene. Germline loops: CDR1 MNHEY, CDR2 SMNVEV (reference sequence). The CDR3 runs 17 residues. The DNA of the CDR3 is TGTGCCAGCAGTTTATGGGACAGGGGGCAAGAGGGTGAAAAACTGTTTTTT. Amino acid sequence: CASSLWDRGQEGEKLFF.

By proportion, this clone is medium-sized (0.01 to 0.1%). The DNA for the CDR3 is TGTGCCAGTAGTATGGGACGCCTTAGGGGGGGTCAGCCCCAGCATTTT. It is translated as CASSMGRLRGGQPQHF. The V gene is TRBV19, the J gene TRBJ1-5; a possible D gene is TRBD1 (6 bases). The CDR3 sequence is 16 residues long. Germline V lookup: CDR1 LNHDA, CDR2 SQIVND (reference sequence). V gave up 3 bases and J gave up 6 bases, with 18 bases separating them.

V usage is TRBV7-3 and J usage is TRBJ2-1; D might be TRBD2 (6 bases). The germline CDR1 and CDR2 sequences are SGHTA and FQGTGA. The CDR3 has 13 amino acids. Trimming shortened V by 4 bases and J by 5 bases, and 9 bases separated the two germline ends. CDR3 nucleotides: TGTGCCAGCAGCTACGGACTAAACAATGAGCAGTTCTTC. Translation gives CASSYGLNNEQFF.

The chain joins TRBV9 to TRBJ2-7, with 7 bases aligning to TRBD1. Germline values: CDR1 SGDLS, CDR2 YYNGEE. V was clipped by 4 bases and J by 2 bases; unmatched bases: 6. This CDR3 comprises 14 residues. This chain's CDR3 is CASSSGTATYEQYF. As DNA, the CDR3 is TGTGCCAGCAGCTCCGGGACAGCGACCTACGAGCAGTACTTC.

Here the CDR3 DNA reads TGCGCCAGCAGCCCTTCGACAGGGTACGCCAAAAACATTCAGTACTTC. Translating it yields CASSPSTGYAKNIQYF. The chain combines TRBV4-3 with TRBJ2-4; 7 bases map to TRBD1. J gave up 1 base and V 4 bases, and 7 bases lay outside the gene matches. CDR1 LGHNA and CDR2 YSLEER come from the germline V gene. The length of the CDR3 is 16 residues.

The chain recombines TRBV28 with TRBJ1-3; no clear D gene. Germline V gives CDR1 MDHEN, CDR2 SYDVKM. The V end lost 3 bases, the J end lost 0 bases, and 6 bases lay between the germline ends. The CDR3 extends over 14 amino acids. Written as DNA, the CDR3 is TGTGCCAGCAGTTTCAGGACCTCTGGAAACACCATATATTTT. Translation gives CASSFRTSGNTIYF. Drawing the rest from reference TRBV28 and TRBJ1-3, the complete variable domain is DVKVTQSSRYLVKRTGEKVFLECVQDMDHENMFWYRQDPGLGLRLIYFSYDVKMKEKGDIPEGYSVSREKKERFSLILESASTNQTSMYLCASSFRTSGNTIYFGEGSWLTVV.

This rearrangement joins TRBV4-1 to TRBJ2-7; D gene ambiguous. Germline loops: CDR1 MGHRA, CDR2 YSYEKL. This CDR3 region has 14 residues. Trimming pared 0 bases from V and 0 bases from J, leaving 6 bases between. The CDR3 DNA reads TGCGCCAGCAGCCAAGAGGGAAGCTCCTACGAGCAGTACTTC. Translating gives CASSQEGSSYEQYF.

V gene TRBV30 combines with J gene TRBJ1-3; unclear D gene. This CDR3 comprises 14 residues. Germline-derived CDR1 and CDR2 are GTSNPN and SVGIG (reference sequence). Trimming took 0 bases from V and 0 from J, leaving 6 bases between them. The CDR3 DNA sequence: TGTGCCTGGAGTGTGGCTAGCTCTGGAAACACCATATATTTT. Its translation: CAWSVASSGNTIYF.